This is a list of T cell receptor beta chains from one sample in a study of blood T cell repertoires in COVID-19. Sequencing used immunoSEQ multiplex PCR; TCRdb keeps in-frame clones, though not all of them. The sample shows some 210,000 clones, more than 70% of them seen only once. Sequencing was done on a sample of peripheral blood. These receptors were collected from a woman aged 40 to 50 who had recovered from COVID-19. CDR3s include the opening cysteine and the closing phenylalanine or tryptophan. The order of the fields is V gene, CDR3 length, clone size, J gene, D gene, CDR3 DNA, CDR3 protein. D genes are given only for firm matches. Where a row states a size, it is once, few, many or the class of an expanded clone; other rows omit it.

V: TRBV19
length: 15
size: few
J: TRBJ1-5
D: -
DNA: TGTGCCAGTAGTAGCGGCGGGTCGGCGACTCAGCCCCAGCATTTT
CDR3: CASSSGGSATQPQHF

V: TRBV21-1
length: 17
size: -
J: TRBJ1-2
D: -
DNA: TGTGCCAGCAGCAAAGTCCCCGAGGACACAGATAACTATGGCTACACCTTC
CDR3: CASSKVPEDTDNYGYTF

V: TRBV5-6
length: 16
size: -
J: TRBJ1-1
D: -
DNA: TGTGCCAGCAGCCTGATGACAGGCCGCATGAACACTGAAGCTTTCTTT
CDR3: CASSLMTGRMNTEAFF

V: TRBV5-4
length: 15
size: -
J: TRBJ2-1
D: TRBD2
DNA: TGTGCCAGCAGCTTGCAAGCGGGAGTGCCCAATGAGCAGTTCTTC
CDR3: CASSLQAGVPNEQFF

V: TRBV9
length: 12
size: -
J: TRBJ1-1
D: -
DNA: TGTGCCAGCAGCGTAGTTCCGGGTGAAGCTTTCTTT
CDR3: CASSVVPGEAFF

V: TRBV25-1
length: 14
size: once
J: TRBJ2-2
D: -
DNA: TGTGCCAGCAGAGACAGGGGAGGGACCGGGGAGCTGTTTTTT
CDR3: CASRDRGGTGELFF

V: TRBV18
length: 14
size: -
J: TRBJ2-7
D: TRBD1
DNA: TGTGCCAGCTCACCGCCGACAGGGGGATCCGAGCAGTACTTC
CDR3: CASSPPTGGSEQYF

V: TRBV30
length: 14
size: few
J: TRBJ1-3
D: -
DNA: TGTGCCTGGGGGGCGGCAAACTCTGGAAACACCATATATTTT
CDR3: CAWGAANSGNTIYF

V: TRBV5-6
length: 17
size: few
J: TRBJ1-6
D: TRBD1
DNA: TGTGCCAGCAGCCGAAGACAGGGGAGCTCCTATAATTCACCCCTCCACTTT
CDR3: CASSRRQGSSYNSPLHF

V: TRBV5-1
length: 14
size: -
J: TRBJ1-4
D: -
DNA: TGCGCCAGCAGCTTGGCCAACGGGAATGAAAAACTGTTTTTT
CDR3: CASSLANGNEKLFF

V: TRBV5-4
length: 14
size: -
J: TRBJ1-4
D: -
DNA: TGTGCCAGCAGCTTGGGGGGGGGAGACAGATCTACGTCTTTT
CDR3: CASSLGGGDRSTSF

V: TRBV11-2
length: 13
size: -
J: TRBJ2-7
D: -
DNA: TGTGCCAGCAGCTGGAGACTCTCCTACGAGCAGTACTTC
CDR3: CASSWRLSYEQYF

V: TRBV20-1
length: 10
size: -
J: TRBJ2-7
D: -
DNA: TGCAGTGCTCTAGGCCCCGAGCAGTACTTC
CDR3: CSALGPEQYF

V: TRBV7-2
length: 14
size: -
J: TRBJ2-7
D: TRBD2
DNA: TGTGCCAGCAGCCCGACTGGGACTACCTACGAGCAGTACTTC
CDR3: CASSPTGTTYEQYF

V: TRBV6-5
length: 12
size: few
J: TRBJ1-2
D: -
DNA: TGTGCCACACGCCTAAAAGGGGCTGGCTACACCTTC
CDR3: CATRLKGAGYTF

V: TRBV3-1/TRBV3-2
length: 16
size: -
J: TRBJ2-7
D: TRBD2
DNA: TGTGCCAGCAGCCGACTAGCGGGTAGCAGGTCCTACGAGCAGTACTTC
CDR3: CASSRLAGSRSYEQYF

V: TRBV15
length: 15
size: -
J: TRBJ2-1
D: TRBD2
DNA: TGTGCCACCAGCAGCGGACTAGCGGGACGGGATGAGCAGTTCTTC
CDR3: CATSSGLAGRDEQFF

V: TRBV5-1
length: 16
size: -
J: TRBJ1-2
D: -
DNA: TGCGCCAGCACCACCTCTACGGAGATCAATGCTGGTGGCTACACCTTC
CDR3: CASTTSTEINAGGYTF

V: TRBV9
length: 15
size: -
J: TRBJ1-1
D: -
DNA: TGTGCCAGCAGCTCGCAGGCACAGTTAAACACTGAAGCTTTCTTT
CDR3: CASSSQAQLNTEAFF

V: TRBV2
length: 14
size: -
J: TRBJ2-4
D: TRBD2
DNA: TGTGCCAGCAGGCTAACTCGGGGGGGCACCATTCAGTACTTC
CDR3: CASRLTRGGTIQYF

V: TRBV5-1
length: 16
size: -
J: TRBJ2-1
D: TRBD2
DNA: TGCGCCAGCAGCTTGGGGGGTAGCGGGAGATGGAATGAGCAGTTCTTC
CDR3: CASSLGGSGRWNEQFF

V: TRBV25-1
length: 16
size: -
J: TRBJ1-3
D: TRBD1
DNA: TGTGCCAGCAGTGAATGGACAGGCTCCTCTGGAAACACCATATATTTT
CDR3: CASSEWTGSSGNTIYF

V: TRBV14
length: 13
size: -
J: TRBJ1-3
D: -
DNA: TGTGCCAGCAGCCCTCGGGTGGGAAACACCATATATTTT
CDR3: CASSPRVGNTIYF

V: TRBV18
length: 18
size: -
J: TRBJ2-2
D: -
DNA: TGTGCCAGCTCACCCTTGCGGGCTAGCCGACTGAACACCGGGGAGCTGTTTTTT
CDR3: CASSPLRASRLNTGELFF

V: TRBV7-2
length: 14
size: once
J: TRBJ2-7
D: TRBD2
DNA: TGTGCCAGCGGAGCTAGCGGTACCTACTACGAGCAGTACTTC
CDR3: CASGASGTYYEQYF

V: TRBV6-1
length: 13
size: -
J: TRBJ1-5
D: -
DNA: TGTGCCAGCAGTGACAGGGTAAGGCAGCCCCAGCATTTT
CDR3: CASSDRVRQPQHF